Each of the 30 T cell receptor beta chains below was sequenced from the same sample in a study of blood T cell repertoires in COVID-19. The table came from immunoSEQ multiplex PCR; TCRdb's copy has only in-frame clones and leaves some out. The profile covers 350,000 to 450,000 clones, with around nine tenths appearing a single time and 7.1% taken by the ten largest. Sequenced: peripheral blood. These receptors were collected from a woman aged 60-75 years with COVID-19, enrolled during active disease.

This rearrangement joins TRBV21-1 to TRBJ1-2. TRBV21-1 is termed a pseudogene. There are 13 residues in the CDR3. CDR3 protein: CASSTHREGGYTF. DNA for the CDR3: TGTGCCAGCAGCACTCACAGGGAGGGTGGCTACACCTTC.

The gene calls are TRBV5-1 and TRBJ1-3, with a weak D call TRBD1 (5 bases). Trimming stripped 0 bases from V and 1 base from J, with 11 bases between. The CDR3 covers 16 residues. Germline V gene lookup returns CDR1 SGHRS and CDR2 YFSETQ. DNA of the CDR3: TGCGCCAGCAGCTTGGTGGACACCACTTCTGGAAACACCATATATTTT. Its protein product is CASSLVDTTSGNTIYF.

This clone was counted a single time. J is TRBJ1-1 and V is TRBV5-1; a possible D gene is TRBD1 (6 bases). This CDR3 spans 15 amino acids. Between the trimmed V and J ends, which lost 7 bases and 1 base, there was a span of 17 bases. Germline lookup yields CDR1 SGHRS and CDR2 YFSETQ. The CDR3 region has the DNA TGCGCCAGCCGCCTCGAGGGACAACAGAACACTGAAGCTTTCTTT. The encoded protein is CASRLEGQQNTEAFF.

The CDR3: CAIRGTGSTYGYTF. The CDR3, as DNA: TGTGCCATCAGAGGGACAGGGTCGACCTATGGCTACACCTTC. The rearrangement links TRBV10-3 to TRBJ1-2; TRBD1 matches at 9 bases. There are 14 residues in the CDR3. The junction had 6 bases not matched to a gene; V was cut back by 6 bases and J by 4 bases. The germline gives CDR1 ENHRY, CDR2 SYGVKD.

The chain employs TRBV6-2 or TRBV6-3 and TRBJ1-1, with a possible D match to TRBD1 (6 bases). V was cut by 5 bases and J by 7 bases, with 8 bases left in between. The CDR3 loop spans 11 amino acids. Germline lookup yields CDR1 MNHEY and CDR2 SVGEGT. CDR3 residues: CASSRGSEAFF. The CDR3 region has the DNA TGTGCCAGCAGTAGGGGGAGTGAAGCTTTCTTT.

This clone was detected a few times. The chain combines TRBV5-4 with TRBJ2-7; TRBD1 matches at 9 bases. The germline CDR1 and CDR2 sequences are SGHNT and YYREEE (reference sequence). The CDR3 spans 14 residues. With V trimmed by 4 bases and J by 3 bases, 5 bases remained unmatched. DNA for the CDR3: TGTGCCAGCAGCCCGCGACAGGGGGGCTACGAGCAGTACTTC. The encoded protein is CASSPRQGGYEQYF.

Of note for this clone: Other DNA sequences in the sample encode the same CDR3. This chain connects TRBV5-4 to TRBJ2-3; no clear D gene. This CDR3 contains 12 residues. Germline CDR1 and CDR2: SGHNT and YYREEE (reference sequence). Trimming took off 0 bases at V and 5 bases at J, with 4 bases between the two ends. DNA of the CDR3: TGTGCCAGCAGCTTGGCCGGAGATACGCAGTATTTT. Translating gives CASSLAGDTQYF.

This clone has just one count. This rearrangement joins TRBV9 to TRBJ2-7, with D perhaps matching TRBD1 (5 bases). CDR3 length: 14 amino acids. The germline V and J ends were trimmed by 0 bases and 7 bases, with 14 bases remaining between them. Germline lookup yields CDR1 SGDLS and CDR2 YYNGEE. The CDR3, as DNA: TGTGCCAGCAGCGTAGAGTGGTCAGGGTGGGAGCAGTACTTC. Its translation: CASSVEWSGWEQYF. The whole variable domain, remainder taken from reference TRBV9 and TRBJ2-7, is DSGVTQTPKHLITATGQRVTLRCSPRSGDLSVYWYQQSLDQGLQFLIQYYNGEERAKGNILERFSAQQFPDLHSELNLSSLELGDSALYFCASSVEWSGWEQYFGPGTRLTVT.

The J gene is TRBJ2-7, the V gene TRBV5-1, with TRBD1 matching over 9 bases. The CDR3 length is 15 residues. CDR1 and CDR2 (germline): SGHRS, YFSETQ. Trimming took 3 bases from V and 7 from J; bases not matched to a gene: 11. The CDR3 loop is CASSSTGGALGEQYF. Here the CDR3 DNA reads TGCGCCAGCAGCTCAACAGGGGGCGCATTAGGGGAGCAGTACTTC.

The chain has TRBV2 and TRBJ1-2; 10 bases align to TRBD1. Trimming at V came to 6 bases and at J to 2 bases, leaving 6 bases not matched to a gene. This CDR3 comprises 15 residues. The germline CDR1 and CDR2 sequences are SNHLY and FYNNEI. The CDR3 DNA follows: TGTGCCAGCAGCAGAATGGGACAGGGGAACTATGGCTACACCTTC. Protein sequence: CASSRMGQGNYGYTF.

J is TRBJ1-2 and V is TRBV6-5; D unclear. This CDR3 has 14 amino acids. Germline assignment: CDR1 MNHEY and CDR2 SVGAGI. Trimming pared 6 bases from V and 1 base from J, leaving 12 bases between. The CDR3 loop reads CASSGDRLNYGYTF. For the CDR3, the DNA is TGTGCCAGCAGCGGAGACCGCCTTAACTATGGCTACACCTTC.

This clone was counted between two and nine times. CDR3 in amino acids: CASSEANGGADTQYF. The DNA for the CDR3 is TGTGCCAGCAGTGAAGCGAACGGGGGGGCAGATACGCAGTATTTT. V is TRBV2 and J is TRBJ2-3, with 8 bases lining up with TRBD2. In germline, CDR1 is SNHLY, CDR2 FYNNEI. The CDR3 has 15 amino acids. The trim removed 0 bases at V and 4 bases at J, leaving 3 bases unmatched.

This chain links TRBV2 with TRBJ2-3; 9 bases map to TRBD1. With V trimmed by 3 bases and J by 4 bases, 5 bases remained unmatched. This CDR3 region has 15 residues. From germline, CDR1 is SNHLY and CDR2 FYNNEI. Here the CDR3 reads CASSETGGWADTQYF. The CDR3 DNA reads TGTGCCAGCAGTGAGACAGGGGGGTGGGCAGATACGCAGTATTTT.

The chain employs TRBV10-3 and TRBJ2-4; TRBD1 matches 7 bases. CDR1 is ENHRY, CDR2 SYGVKD, per germline. V lost 2 bases and J lost 11; bases outside the gene matches: 12. This CDR3 contains 15 residues. In nucleotides, the CDR3 is TGTGCCATCAGTGAGCCGGAGTTGGACAGGAGCGTTCAGTACTTC. Encoded protein: CAISEPELDRSVQYF.

About this clone itself: Other DNA variants within this sample encode the same CDR3. This rearrangement joins TRBV30 to TRBJ2-3, with D possibly matching TRBD1 (6 bases). V was cut by 0 bases and J by 5 bases, with 6 bases left in between. The CDR3 spans 12 residues. Germline loops: CDR1 GTSNPN, CDR2 SVGIG (reference sequence). CDR3 loop: CAWSVGGDTQYF. In DNA form, the CDR3 reads TGTGCCTGGAGTGTAGGGGGAGATACGCAGTATTTT.

This rearrangement joins TRBV19 to TRBJ1-1; D unclear. The ends were cut back, 4 bases at V and 0 bases at J, with 6 bases in the middle. The CDR3 runs to 13 residues. Germline loops: CDR1 LNHDA, CDR2 SQIVND (reference sequence). The DNA for the CDR3 is TGTGCCAGTAGTACCCAAATGAACACTGAAGCTTTCTTT. The encoded protein is CASSTQMNTEAFF.

J is TRBJ2-1 and V is TRBV7-9; 10 bases agree with TRBD1. Germline loops: CDR1 SEHNR, CDR2 FQNEAQ (reference sequence). V was clipped by 4 bases and J by 0 bases; unmatched bases: 9. The CDR3 sequence is 18 residues long. The CDR3 region is CASSSTGGLYSSYNEQFF. The CDR3 bases are TGTGCCAGCAGCTCGACAGGGGGCTTGTATTCCTCCTACAATGAGCAGTTCTTC.

The chain couples TRBV9 to TRBJ2-3, with TRBD1 matching 8 bases. The CDR3 covers 15 residues. The trim removed 2 bases at V and 2 bases at J, leaving 4 bases unmatched. The germline gives CDR1 SGDLS, CDR2 YYNGEE. For the CDR3, the DNA is TGTGCCAGCAGCGTGACAGGGGTGGACACAGATACGCAGTATTTT. Amino acids: CASSVTGVDTDTQYF.

V gene TRBV3-1 (or the pseudogene TRBV3-2) combines with J gene TRBJ2-5, with 12 nucleotides matching TRBD2. Germline loops: CDR1 LGHDT, CDR2 YNNKEL (reference sequence). The CDR3 is 17 amino acids. J gave up 5 bases and V 2 bases, and 9 bases lay outside the gene matches. This CDR3 reads CASSQPLAGGPGETQYF. Written as DNA, the CDR3 is TGTGCCAGCAGCCAACCCCTAGCGGGGGGGCCGGGGGAGACCCAGTACTTC.

The rearrangement uses TRBV27 and TRBJ2-2, with TRBD1 identical over 7 bases. Germline CDR1 MNHEY, CDR2 SMNVEV (reference sequence). CDR3 length: 15 amino acids. After removal of 4 bases from V and 5 bases from J, the junction contained 7 bases not matched to a gene. The CDR3 sequence is CASSSTGYGTGELFF. Here the CDR3 DNA reads TGTGCCAGCAGTTCGACAGGGTATGGAACCGGGGAGCTGTTTTTT.

The rearrangement links TRBV13 to TRBJ2-1, with D tentatively TRBD1 (6 bases). CDR3 length: 17 residues. V lost 5 bases and J lost 6, with 23 bases in between. Germline CDR1 reads PRHDT; CDR2 reads FYEKMQ (reference sequence). As DNA, the CDR3 is TGTGCCAGCAGCGAGTATCCACGGAAAACAGGGTTCAATGAGCAGTTCTTC. Amino acid sequence: CASSEYPRKTGFNEQFF.

This clone was recorded once. The J gene is TRBJ2-5, the V gene TRBV2; D unclear. Germline assignment: CDR1 SNHLY and CDR2 FYNNEI. The CDR3 loop spans 13 amino acids. V was clipped by 2 bases and J by 4 bases, with 8 bases between them. The CDR3 here is CASSENGLETQYF. CDR3 bases: TGTGCCAGCAGTGAAAACGGGTTAGAGACCCAGTACTTC. Complete variable domain (other parts from reference TRBV2 and TRBJ2-5): EPEVTQTPSHQVTQMGQEVILRCVPISNHLYFYWYRQILGQKVEFLVSFYNNEISEKSEIFDDQFSVERPDGSNFTLKIRSTKLEDSAMYFCASSENGLETQYFGPGTRLLVL.

This chain uses TRBV27 with TRBJ1-2; 7 bases match TRBD1. V lost 7 bases and J lost 3; bases outside the gene matches: 11. The CDR3 runs to 15 residues. CDR1 MNHEY and CDR2 SMNVEV come from the germline V gene (reference sequence). The chain's CDR3 is CASIGSAQGYYGYTF. The CDR3 nucleotides are TGTGCCAGCATAGGAAGCGCACAGGGGTACTATGGCTACACCTTC.

This chain joins TRBV10-1 and TRBJ2-2; D unresolved. Looked up from germline, CDR1 is WNHNN and CDR2 is SYGVQD (reference sequence). V lost 5 bases, J lost 2 bases, and 12 bases lay in between. This CDR3 spans 15 amino acids. The CDR3 region is CASSSPDFNTGELFF. The CDR3 DNA reads as TGCGCCAGCAGTTCTCCAGACTTTAACACCGGGGAGCTGTTTTTT.

The chain links TRBV2 to TRBJ2-3, with 8 bases identical to TRBD2. After removal of 11 bases from V and 2 bases from J, the junction contained 9 bases not matched to a gene. Germline values: CDR1 SNHLY, CDR2 FYNNEI. The CDR3 contains 14 residues. CDR3 residues: CADVGGVNTDTQYF. DNA of the CDR3: TGTGCCGATGTCGGGGGGGTGAACACAGATACGCAGTATTTT.

This sequence joins TRBV2 and TRBJ2-3, with 13 nucleotides matching TRBD2. Germline V lookup: CDR1 SNHLY, CDR2 FYNNEI. The CDR3 spans 16 residues. Trimming took 6 bases from V and 6 from J; bases not matched to a gene: 9. The CDR3 here is CASSQGLAGRADTQYF. CDR3 in DNA: TGTGCCAGCAGCCAGGGACTAGCGGGGCGGGCGGATACGCAGTATTTT.

V and J are TRBV6-5 and TRBJ1-2; TRBD1 matches 7 bases. V lost 7 bases and J lost 8; bases outside the gene matches: 10. The germline CDR1 and CDR2 sequences are MNHEY and SVGAGI. The CDR3 runs 13 residues. CDR3 DNA sequence: TGTGCCAGCACCGGGACAGTGGGGAGCGGCTACACCTTC. Translation: CASTGTVGSGYTF.

The rearrangement uses TRBV5-8 and TRBJ1-1, with TRBD1 matching over 9 bases. The CDR3 totals 16 residues. Germline V gives CDR1 SGHTS, CDR2 YDEGEE. The V and J ends lost 3 bases and 4 bases, in that order; junction bases with no gene match: 10. The CDR3 region is CASSYRTGEGTTEAFF. Written as DNA, the CDR3 is TGTGCCAGCAGCTACCGGACAGGGGAGGGGACCACTGAAGCTTTCTTT.

The chain carries TRBV5-1 and TRBJ2-3; TRBD1 agrees at 8 bases. Germline V lookup: CDR1 SGHRS, CDR2 YFSETQ. The CDR3 runs to 16 residues. The V segment lost 3 bases and the J segment 1 base; nucleotides outside the gene matches: 7. The CDR3 bases are TGCGCCAGCAGCTCGGACAGGGAATGGGGCACAGATACGCAGTATTTT. Translation gives CASSSDREWGTDTQYF.

J is TRBJ2-2 and V is TRBV6-5; 8 bases map to TRBD1. The germline gives CDR1 MNHEY, CDR2 SVGAGI. The trim removed 4 bases at V and 4 bases at J, leaving 2 bases unmatched. The CDR3 is 14 amino acids. CDR3 loop: CASSLQGGTGELFF. Written as DNA, the CDR3 is TGTGCCAGCAGTTTACAGGGGGGCACCGGGGAGCTGTTTTTT.